This record looks at one TCR beta chain sequence and its context. The V gene's germline CDR1 is LGHDT and CDR2 YNNKEL (reference sequence). Trimming cost V 2 bases and J 3 bases, with 10 bases left between them. This CDR3 is built from 14 residues. The data originate from a study of blood T cell repertoires in COVID-19. Generated by immunoSEQ multiplex PCR, the TCRdb table keeps only in-frame clones and is missing some. Of a few hundred thousand clones listed, approximately 80% are singletons. The clonotype was recovered from a human donor with acute or convalescent COVID-19. The donor label of this sample is uncertain. The V call is TRBV3-1 (or the pseudogene TRBV3-2), the J call TRBJ1-1; D gene unclear. The sequenced sample consisted of peripheral blood. CDR3 sequence reads: CASSQMGRDTEAFF. In nucleotides, the CDR3 is TGTGCCAGCAGCCAAATGGGGAGAGACACTGAAGCTTTCTTT.